This T cell receptor (beta chain) was observed in a study of blood T cell repertoires in COVID-19. The length of the CDR3 is 12 residues. The germline V and J ends were trimmed by 8 bases and 5 bases, with 11 bases remaining between them. Germline-derived CDR1 and CDR2 are SGHTA and FQGNSA. Sequenced by immunoSEQ multiplex PCR; TCRdb stores in-frame clones only, minus some. The top ten clones hold around 30% of a sample with about 73,000 clones, 65% to 85% of them seen once. The chain links TRBV7-2 to TRBJ2-3, with D possibly being TRBD2 (6 bases). The sequence derives from a human donor in a cohort sampled during active COVID-19. The specimen sequenced was peripheral blood. CDR3: CASALRGDTQYF. CDR3 nucleotides: TGTGCCAGCGCCCTGCGGGGAGATACGCAGTATTTT.